This TCR beta chain was identified during a study of neurological immune-mediated disorders. Using its own MiXCR run on the 5' RACE reads, TCRdb lists one record per CDR3 protein. The repertoire holds 60,000 to 70,000 distinct CDR3 sequences, with over 5% as singletons. V lost 4 bases to trimming and J lost 0 bases, with 14 bases between them. CDR3 size: 15 residues. In germline, CDR1 is DFQATT, CDR2 SNEGSKA (reference sequence). The table lists this clonotype with many counts. Sequenced input: PBMCs. The receptor comes from a human donor with multiple sclerosis. The donor label of this sample is uncertain. The chain links TRBV20-1 to TRBJ2-3; weak D call: TRBD1 (6 bases). The CDR3 region has the DNA TGCAGTGCTATCTCCGGGACACAAAGCACAGATACGCAGTATTTT. It codes for CSAISGTQSTDTQYF.